This T cell receptor beta chain is from a study of T cells in Graves' hyperthyroidism and ophthalmopathy. This clonotype was counted many times. Uncontrolled infection, other autoimmune disease, pregnancy or lactation barred patients from enrollment. RNA transcripts yielded amplified TCR beta CDR3 regions. First-round RT-PCR targeting the TCR CDR3 was performed with the HTBI primer set. Via MiXCR, TCRdb re-called the multiplex PCR reads, giving one row per CDR3 protein. The data contain nearly 600,000 distinct CDR3 sequences, roughly 14% of them singletons. Trimming took 8 bases from V and 6 from J, leaving 17 bases between them. This CDR3 has 14 amino acids. Germline loops: CDR1 MGHRA, CDR2 YSYEKL.

The sequence was collected from a woman in her twenties or thirties with Graves' hyperthyroidism that later progressed to Graves' ophthalmopathy. The sample was blood. This chain links TRBV4-1 with TRBJ2-1; the D is unclear. As DNA, the CDR3 is TGCGCCAGCCGAGTATGGGCCTCCGCCAATGAGCAGTTCTTC. Residues: CASRVWASANEQFF.